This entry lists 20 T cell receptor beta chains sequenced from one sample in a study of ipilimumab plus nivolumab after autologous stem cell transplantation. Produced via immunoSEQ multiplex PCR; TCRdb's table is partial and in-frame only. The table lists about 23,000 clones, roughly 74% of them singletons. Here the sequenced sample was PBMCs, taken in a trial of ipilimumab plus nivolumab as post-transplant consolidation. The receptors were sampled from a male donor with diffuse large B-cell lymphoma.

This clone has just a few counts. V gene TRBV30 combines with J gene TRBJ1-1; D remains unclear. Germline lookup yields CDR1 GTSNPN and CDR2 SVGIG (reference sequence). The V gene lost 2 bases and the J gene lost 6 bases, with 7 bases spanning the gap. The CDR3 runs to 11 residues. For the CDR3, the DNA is TGTGCCTGGAGTCTACGTCCTGAAGCTTTCTTT. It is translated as CAWSLRPEAFF.

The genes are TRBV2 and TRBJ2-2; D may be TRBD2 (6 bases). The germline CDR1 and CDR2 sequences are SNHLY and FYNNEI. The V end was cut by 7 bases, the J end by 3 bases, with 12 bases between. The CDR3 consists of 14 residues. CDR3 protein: CASKRGLHTGELFF. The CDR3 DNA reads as TGTGCCAGCAAGAGGGGACTTCACACCGGGGAGCTGTTTTTT.

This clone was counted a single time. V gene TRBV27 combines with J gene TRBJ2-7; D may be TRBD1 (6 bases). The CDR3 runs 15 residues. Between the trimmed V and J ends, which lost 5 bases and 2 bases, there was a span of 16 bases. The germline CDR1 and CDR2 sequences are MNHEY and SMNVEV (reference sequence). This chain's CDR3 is CASSPRDNTAYEQYF. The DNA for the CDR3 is TGTGCCAGCAGTCCCCGGGACAACACGGCCTACGAGCAGTACTTC.

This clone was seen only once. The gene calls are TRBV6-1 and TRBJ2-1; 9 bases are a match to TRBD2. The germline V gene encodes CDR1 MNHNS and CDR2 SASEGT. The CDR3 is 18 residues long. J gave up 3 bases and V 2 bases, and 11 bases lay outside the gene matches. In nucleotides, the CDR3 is TGTGCCAGCAGTGAATACTGGTTGACTAGCGGATTCTACAATGAGCAGTTCTTC. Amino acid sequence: CASSEYWLTSGFYNEQFF.

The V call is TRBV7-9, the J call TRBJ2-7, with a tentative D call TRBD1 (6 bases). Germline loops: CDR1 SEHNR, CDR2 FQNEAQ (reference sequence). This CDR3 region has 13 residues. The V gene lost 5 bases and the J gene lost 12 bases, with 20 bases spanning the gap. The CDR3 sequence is CASSASPRGEGYF. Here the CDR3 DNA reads TGTGCCAGCAGCGCCTCCCCCAGGGGAGAGGGGTACTTC.

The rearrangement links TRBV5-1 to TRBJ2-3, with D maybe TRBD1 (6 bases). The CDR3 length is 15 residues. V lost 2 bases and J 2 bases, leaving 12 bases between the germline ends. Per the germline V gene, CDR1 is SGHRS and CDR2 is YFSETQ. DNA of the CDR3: TGCGCCAGCAGCTTTTACAGGGCTTCCACAGATACGCAGTATTTT. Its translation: CASSFYRASTDTQYF.

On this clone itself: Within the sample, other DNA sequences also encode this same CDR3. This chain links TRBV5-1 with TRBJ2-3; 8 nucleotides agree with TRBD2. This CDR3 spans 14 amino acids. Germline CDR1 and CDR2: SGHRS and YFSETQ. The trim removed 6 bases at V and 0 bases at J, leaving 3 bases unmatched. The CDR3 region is CASTRGGSTDTQYF. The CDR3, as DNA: TGCGCCAGCACCCGGGGGGGTAGCACAGATACGCAGTATTTT.

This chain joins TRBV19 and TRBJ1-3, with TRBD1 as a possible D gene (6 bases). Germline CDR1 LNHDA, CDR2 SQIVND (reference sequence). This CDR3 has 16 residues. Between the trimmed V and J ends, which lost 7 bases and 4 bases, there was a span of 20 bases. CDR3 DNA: TGTGCCAGTACTACTAGACAGATCAGGGGAGGAAACACCATATATTTT. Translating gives CASTTRQIRGGNTIYF.

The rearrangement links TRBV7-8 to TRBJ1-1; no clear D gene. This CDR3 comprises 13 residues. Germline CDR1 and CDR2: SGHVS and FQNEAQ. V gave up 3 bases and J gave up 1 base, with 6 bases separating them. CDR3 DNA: TGTGCCAGCAGCTTGGCGGGGAACACTGAAGCTTTCTTT. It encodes CASSLAGNTEAFF.

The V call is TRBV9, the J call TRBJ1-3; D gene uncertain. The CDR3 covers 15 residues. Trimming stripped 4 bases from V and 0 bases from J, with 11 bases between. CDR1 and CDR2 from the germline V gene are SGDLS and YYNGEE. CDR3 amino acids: CASSSGLSSGNTIYF. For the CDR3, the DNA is TGTGCCAGCAGCTCCGGACTGTCCTCTGGAAACACCATATATTTT.

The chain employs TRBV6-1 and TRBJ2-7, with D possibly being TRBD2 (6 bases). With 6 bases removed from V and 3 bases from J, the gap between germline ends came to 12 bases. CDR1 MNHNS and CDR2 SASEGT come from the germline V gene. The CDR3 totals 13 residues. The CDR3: CASRTGTYYEQYF. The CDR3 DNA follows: TGTGCCAGCAGGACCGGGACTTACTACGAGCAGTACTTC.

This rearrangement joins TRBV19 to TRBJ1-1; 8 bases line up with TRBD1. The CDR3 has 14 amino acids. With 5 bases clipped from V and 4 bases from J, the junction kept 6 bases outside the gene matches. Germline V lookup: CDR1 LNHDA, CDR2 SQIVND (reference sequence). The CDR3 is CASSLRGRGTEAFF. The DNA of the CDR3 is TGTGCCAGTAGTCTCAGGGGGCGAGGCACTGAAGCTTTCTTT.

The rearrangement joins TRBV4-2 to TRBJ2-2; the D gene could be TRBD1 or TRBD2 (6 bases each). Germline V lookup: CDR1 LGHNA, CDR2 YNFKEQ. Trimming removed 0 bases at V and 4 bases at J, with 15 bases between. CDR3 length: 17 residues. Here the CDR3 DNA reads TGTGCCAGCAGCCAAGATCAAGGGGGGCCGGGCACCGGGGAGCTGTTTTTT. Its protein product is CASSQDQGGPGTGELFF.

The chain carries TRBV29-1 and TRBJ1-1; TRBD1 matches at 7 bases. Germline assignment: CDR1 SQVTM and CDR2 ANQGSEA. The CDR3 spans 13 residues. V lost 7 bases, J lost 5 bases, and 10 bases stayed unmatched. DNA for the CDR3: TGCAGCGGTGCCCGACAGGGAGGAACTGAAGCTTTCTTT. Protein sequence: CSGARQGGTEAFF.

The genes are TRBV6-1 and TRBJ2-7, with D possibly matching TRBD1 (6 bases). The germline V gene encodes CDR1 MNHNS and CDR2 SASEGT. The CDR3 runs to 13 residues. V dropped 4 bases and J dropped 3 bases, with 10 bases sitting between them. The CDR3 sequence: CASSVGQSYEQYF. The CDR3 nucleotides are TGTGCCAGCAGTGTGGGACAAAGCTACGAGCAGTACTTC.

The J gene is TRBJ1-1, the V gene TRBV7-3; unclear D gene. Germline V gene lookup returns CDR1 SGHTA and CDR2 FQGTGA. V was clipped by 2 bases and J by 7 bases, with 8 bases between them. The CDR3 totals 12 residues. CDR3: CASSLDRLEAFF. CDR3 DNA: TGTGCCAGCAGCTTAGATAGGCTTGAAGCTTTCTTT. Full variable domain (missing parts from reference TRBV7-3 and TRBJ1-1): GAGVSQTPSNKVTEKGKYVELRCDPISGHTALYWYRQSLGQGPEFLIYFQGTGAADDSGLPNDRFFAVRPEGSVSTLKIQRTERGDSAVYLCASSLDRLEAFFGQGTRLTVV.

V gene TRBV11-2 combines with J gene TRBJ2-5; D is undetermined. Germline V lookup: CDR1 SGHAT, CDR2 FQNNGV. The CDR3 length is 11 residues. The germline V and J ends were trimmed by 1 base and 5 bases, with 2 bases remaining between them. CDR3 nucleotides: TGTGCCAGCAGCTTAGGGGAGACCCAGTACTTC. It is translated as CASSLGETQYF.

The CDR3 coding sequence is TGTGCCAGCAGCGAGGACAGGTTCTATGGCTACACCTTC. Amino acids: CASSEDRFYGYTF. The chain links TRBV7-2 to TRBJ1-2; 7 positions agree with TRBD1. The V gene end was trimmed by 5 bases and the J gene end by 4 bases; junction bases not matched to a gene: 4. There are 13 residues in the CDR3. Germline loops: CDR1 SGHTA, CDR2 FQGNSA.

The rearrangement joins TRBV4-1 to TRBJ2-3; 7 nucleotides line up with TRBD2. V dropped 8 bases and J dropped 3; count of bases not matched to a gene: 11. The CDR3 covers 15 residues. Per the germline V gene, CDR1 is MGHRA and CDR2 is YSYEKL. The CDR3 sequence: CASAQWTSPTDTQYF. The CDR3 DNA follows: TGCGCCAGCGCCCAATGGACTAGTCCAACAGATACGCAGTATTTT.

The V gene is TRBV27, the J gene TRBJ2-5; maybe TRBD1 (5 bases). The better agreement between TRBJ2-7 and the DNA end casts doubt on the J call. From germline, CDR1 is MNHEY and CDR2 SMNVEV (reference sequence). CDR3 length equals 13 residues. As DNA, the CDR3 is TGTGCCAGCAGTTCACAGGCGACCTACGAGCAGTACTTC. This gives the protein CASSSQATYEQYF.